This TCR beta chain was obtained from a study of T cell responses to AZD1222 COVID-19 vaccine. Study-wide results and limits: At 160-218 and 743-854, vaccine-associated CD4 TCRs were dominant, and they spanned spike. Donors were largely white British and mainly female; clonal diversity was possibly underestimated. It was only after the peak T cell response that any repertoires were sampled. Variant regions that are unmutated are reportedly the target of nearly half of spike-specific TCRs.

The V end lost 4 bases, the J end lost 4 bases, and 7 bases lay between the germline ends. CDR3 length: 13 residues. Germline CDR1 reads MNHEY; CDR2 reads SVGAGI. This table comes from immunoSEQ multiplex PCR, and its TCRdb copy is limited to in-frame clones, with some not included. The top ten hold 17% of the sample, which has over 100,000 clones, over 75% seen once. In the case of this clone: As yet, its antigen is unknown.

The V and J genes are TRBV6-5 and TRBJ2-2; D is uncertain. The source material was peripheral blood, sampled on day 0 of AZD1222 vaccination. This TCR came from an adult in good health. CDR3 region: CASSSIVTGELFF. DNA for the CDR3: TGTGCCAGCAGTTCGATAGTCACCGGGGAGCTGTTTTTT.